This entry describes one TCR beta chain. Sequencing used immunoSEQ v3. Sequencing depth was about 2 million read pairs for survey level, about 5-6 million for deep. Produced via immunoSEQ multiplex PCR; TCRdb's table is partial and in-frame only. Here the sample spans about 60,000 clones, under 75% being singletons. The sample is drawn from a study of TIL therapy for anti-PD-1-resistant metastatic lung cancer. In the study overall: Tumors were harvested before any PD-1/PD-L1 blockade. Half of patients were current or former smokers. Median tumor mutation burden was roughly 1.4 mutations per megabase.

The time point is: pre-treatment sample, taken before nivolumab and TIL therapy. The CDR3 covers 11 residues. Germline V lookup: CDR1 SGHDN, CDR2 FVKESK. Trimming took off 1 base at V and 11 bases at J, with 7 bases between the two ends. This TCR was recovered from a person between 25 and 80 years old with non-small cell lung cancer. The sequencing used blood, collected at baseline. The rearrangement uses TRBV14 and TRBJ2-3; perhaps TRBD2 as D (5 bases). Written as DNA, the CDR3 is TGTGCCAGCAGCCAAGGAGGGAAGCAGTATTTT. Protein: CASSQGGKQYF.